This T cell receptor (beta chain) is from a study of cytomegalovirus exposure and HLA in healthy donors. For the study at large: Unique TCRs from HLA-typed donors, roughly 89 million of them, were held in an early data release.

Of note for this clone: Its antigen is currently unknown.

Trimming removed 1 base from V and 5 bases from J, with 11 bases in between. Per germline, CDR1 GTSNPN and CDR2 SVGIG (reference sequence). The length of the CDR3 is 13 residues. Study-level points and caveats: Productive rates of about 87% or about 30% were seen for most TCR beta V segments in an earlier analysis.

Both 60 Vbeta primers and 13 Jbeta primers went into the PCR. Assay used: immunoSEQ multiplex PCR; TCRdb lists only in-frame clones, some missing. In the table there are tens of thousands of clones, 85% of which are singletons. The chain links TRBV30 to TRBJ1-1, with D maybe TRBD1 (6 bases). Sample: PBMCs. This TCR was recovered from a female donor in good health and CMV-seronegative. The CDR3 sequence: CAWSGQARTEAFF. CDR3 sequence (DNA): TGTGCCTGGAGTGGACAGGCGCGGACTGAAGCTTTCTTT. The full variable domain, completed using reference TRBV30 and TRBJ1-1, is SQTIHQWPATLVQPVGSPLSLECTVEGTSNPNLYWYRQAAGRGLQLLFYSVGIGQISSEVPQNLSASRPQDRQFILSSKKLLLSDSGFYLCAWSGQARTEAFFGQGTRLTVV.